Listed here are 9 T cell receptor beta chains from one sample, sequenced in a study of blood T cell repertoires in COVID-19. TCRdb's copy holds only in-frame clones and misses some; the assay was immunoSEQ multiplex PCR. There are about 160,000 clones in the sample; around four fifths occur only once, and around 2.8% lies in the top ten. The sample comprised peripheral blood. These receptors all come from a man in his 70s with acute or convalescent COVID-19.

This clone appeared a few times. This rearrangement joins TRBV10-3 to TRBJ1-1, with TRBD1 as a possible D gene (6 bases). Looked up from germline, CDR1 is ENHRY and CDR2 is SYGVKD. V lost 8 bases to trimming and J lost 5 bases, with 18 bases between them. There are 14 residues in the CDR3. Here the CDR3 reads CAIQRGLGVTEAFF. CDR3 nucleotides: TGTGCCATCCAGCGGGGGCTTGGGGTGACTGAAGCTTTCTTT.

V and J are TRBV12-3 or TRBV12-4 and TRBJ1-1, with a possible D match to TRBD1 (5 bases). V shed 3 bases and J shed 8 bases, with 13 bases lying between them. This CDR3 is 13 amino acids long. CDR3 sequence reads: CASSFSRDLEAFF. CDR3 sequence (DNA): TGTGCCAGCAGTTTCAGCCGGGACTTGGAAGCTTTCTTT.

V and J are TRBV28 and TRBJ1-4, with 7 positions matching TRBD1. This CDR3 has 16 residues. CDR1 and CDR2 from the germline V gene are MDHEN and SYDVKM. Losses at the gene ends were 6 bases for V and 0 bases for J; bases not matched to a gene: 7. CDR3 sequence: CASSKQGIATNEKLFF. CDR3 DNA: TGTGCCAGCAGCAAACAGGGGATTGCAACTAATGAAAAACTGTTTTTT.

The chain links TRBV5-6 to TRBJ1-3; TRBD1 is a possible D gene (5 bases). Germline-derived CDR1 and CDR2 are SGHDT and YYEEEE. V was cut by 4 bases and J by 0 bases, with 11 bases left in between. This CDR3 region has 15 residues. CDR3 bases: TGTGCCAGCAGCCAGGGTATGATCTCTGGAAACACCATATATTTT. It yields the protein CASSQGMISGNTIYF.

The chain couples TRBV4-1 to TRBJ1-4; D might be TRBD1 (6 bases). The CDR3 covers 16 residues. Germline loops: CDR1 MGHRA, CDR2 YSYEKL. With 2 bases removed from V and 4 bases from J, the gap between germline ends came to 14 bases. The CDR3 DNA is TGCGCCAGCAGCCAAACACCCACAGGGATTAATGAAAAACTGTTTTTT. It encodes CASSQTPTGINEKLFF.

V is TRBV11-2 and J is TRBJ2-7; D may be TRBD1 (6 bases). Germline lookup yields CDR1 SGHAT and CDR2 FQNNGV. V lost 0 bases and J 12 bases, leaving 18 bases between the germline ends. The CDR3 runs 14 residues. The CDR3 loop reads CASSLETGSSMRYF. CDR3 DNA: TGTGCCAGCAGCTTAGAAACAGGGTCTTCTATGCGGTACTTC.

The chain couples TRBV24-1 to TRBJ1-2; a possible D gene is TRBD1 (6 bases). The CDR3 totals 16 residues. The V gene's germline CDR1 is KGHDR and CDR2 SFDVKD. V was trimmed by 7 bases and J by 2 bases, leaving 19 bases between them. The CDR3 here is CATSDPSRGPNYGYTF. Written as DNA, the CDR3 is TGTGCCACCAGCGATCCTTCCAGGGGACCGAACTATGGCTACACCTTC.

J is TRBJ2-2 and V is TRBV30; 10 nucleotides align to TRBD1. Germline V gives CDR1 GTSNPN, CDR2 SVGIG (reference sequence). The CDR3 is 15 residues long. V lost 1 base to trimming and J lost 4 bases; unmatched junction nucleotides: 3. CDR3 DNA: TGTGCCTGGAGTGGACAGGGGGCCAGCACCGGGGAGCTGTTTTTT. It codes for CAWSGQGASTGELFF.

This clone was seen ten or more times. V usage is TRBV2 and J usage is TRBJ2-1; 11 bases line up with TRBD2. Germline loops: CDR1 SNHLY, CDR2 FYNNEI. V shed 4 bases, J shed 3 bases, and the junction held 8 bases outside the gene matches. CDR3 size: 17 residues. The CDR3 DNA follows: TGTGCCAGCAGTGGCATCGAACTAGCGGGAGACTACAATGAGCAGTTCTTC. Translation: CASSGIELAGDYNEQFF.